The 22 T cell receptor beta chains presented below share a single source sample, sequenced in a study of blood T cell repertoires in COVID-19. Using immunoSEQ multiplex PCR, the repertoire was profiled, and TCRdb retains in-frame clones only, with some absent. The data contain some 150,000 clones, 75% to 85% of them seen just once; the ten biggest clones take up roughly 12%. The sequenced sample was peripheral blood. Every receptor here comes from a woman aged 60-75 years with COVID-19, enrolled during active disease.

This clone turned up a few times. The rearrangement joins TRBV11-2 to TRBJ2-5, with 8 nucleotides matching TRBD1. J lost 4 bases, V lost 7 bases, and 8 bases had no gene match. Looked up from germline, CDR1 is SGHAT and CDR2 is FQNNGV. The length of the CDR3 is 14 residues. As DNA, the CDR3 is TGTGCCAGCACATCCAGGGGGCCTGGAGAGACCCAGTACTTC. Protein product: CASTSRGPGETQYF.

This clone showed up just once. CDR3 residues: CASSPGQGGGYTF. In DNA form, the CDR3 reads TGTGCCAGCAGCCCCGGACAGGGGGGTGGCTACACCTTC. This sequence joins TRBV7-8 and TRBJ1-2, with 10 bases lining up with TRBD1. The ends lost 5 bases at V and 7 bases at J; junction bases unmatched: 4. CDR3 length: 13 amino acids. Germline values: CDR1 SGHVS, CDR2 FQNEAQ.

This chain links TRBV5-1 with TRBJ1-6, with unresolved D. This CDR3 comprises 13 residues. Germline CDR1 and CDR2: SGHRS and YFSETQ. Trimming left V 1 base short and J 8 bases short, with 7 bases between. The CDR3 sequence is CASSLPGDSPLHF. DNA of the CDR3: TGCGCCAGCAGCTTGCCCGGGGATTCACCCCTCCACTTT.

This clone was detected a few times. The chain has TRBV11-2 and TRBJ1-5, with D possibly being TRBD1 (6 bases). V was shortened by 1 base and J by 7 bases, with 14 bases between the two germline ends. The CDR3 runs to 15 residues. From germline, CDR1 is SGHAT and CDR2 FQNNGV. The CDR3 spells CASSLVSRGEQPQHF. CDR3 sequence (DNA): TGTGCCAGCAGCTTAGTCTCCAGGGGAGAACAGCCCCAGCATTTT.

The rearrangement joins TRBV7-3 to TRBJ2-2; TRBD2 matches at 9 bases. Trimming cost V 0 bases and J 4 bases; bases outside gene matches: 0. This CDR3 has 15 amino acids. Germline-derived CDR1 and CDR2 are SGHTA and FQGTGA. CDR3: CASSLTTSGTGELFF. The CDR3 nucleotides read TGTGCCAGCAGCTTAACGACTAGCGGCACCGGGGAGCTGTTTTTT. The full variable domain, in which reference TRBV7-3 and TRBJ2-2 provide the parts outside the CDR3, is GAGVSQTPSNKVTEKGKYVELRCDPISGHTALYWYRQSLGQGPEFLIYFQGTGAADDSGLPNDRFFAVRPEGSVSTLKIQRTERGDSAVYLCASSLTTSGTGELFFGEGSRLTVL.

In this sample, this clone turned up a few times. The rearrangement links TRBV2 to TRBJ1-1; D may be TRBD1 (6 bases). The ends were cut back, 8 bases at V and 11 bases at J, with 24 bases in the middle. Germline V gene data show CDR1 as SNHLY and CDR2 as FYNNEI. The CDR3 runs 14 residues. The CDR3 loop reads CASGERDTTSGAFF. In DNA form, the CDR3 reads TGTGCCAGCGGGGAACGGGACACAACGAGTGGGGCTTTCTTT.

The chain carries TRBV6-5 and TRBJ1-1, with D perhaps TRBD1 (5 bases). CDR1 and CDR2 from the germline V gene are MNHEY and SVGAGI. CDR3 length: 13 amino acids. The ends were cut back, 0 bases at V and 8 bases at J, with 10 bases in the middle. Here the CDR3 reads CASSYSIGVEAFF. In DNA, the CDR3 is TGTGCCAGCAGTTACTCGATAGGGGTCGAAGCTTTCTTT.

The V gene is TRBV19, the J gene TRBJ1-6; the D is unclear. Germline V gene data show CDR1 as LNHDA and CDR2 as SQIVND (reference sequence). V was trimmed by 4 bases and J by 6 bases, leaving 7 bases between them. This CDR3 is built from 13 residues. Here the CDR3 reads CASSTVLNSPLHF. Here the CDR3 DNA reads TGTGCCAGTAGTACGGTACTTAATTCACCCCTCCACTTT. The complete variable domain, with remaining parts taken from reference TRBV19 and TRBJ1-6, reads DGGITQSPKYLFRKEGQNVTLSCEQNLNHDAMYWYRQDPGQGLRLIYYSQIVNDFQKGDIAEGYSVSREKKESFPLTVTSAQKNPTAFYLCASSTVLNSPLHFGNGTRLTVT.

As DNA, the CDR3 is TGTGCCAGCAGCTTAAGGCGTGGACAGCGCTCTGGAAACACCATATATTTT. Translating gives CASSLRRGQRSGNTIYF. The chain uses TRBV7-8 and TRBJ1-3; maybe TRBD1 (6 bases). The germline V gene has CDR1 SGHVS and CDR2 FQNEAQ. Trimming left V 2 bases short and J 0 bases short, with 14 bases between. This CDR3 region has 17 residues.

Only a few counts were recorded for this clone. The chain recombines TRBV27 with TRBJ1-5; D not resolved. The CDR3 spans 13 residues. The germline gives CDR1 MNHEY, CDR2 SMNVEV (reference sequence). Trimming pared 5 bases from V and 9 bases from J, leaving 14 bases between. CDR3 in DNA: TGTGCCAGCAGTCCGTCAGGTTTTCCGCCCCAGCATTTT. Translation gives CASSPSGFPPQHF.

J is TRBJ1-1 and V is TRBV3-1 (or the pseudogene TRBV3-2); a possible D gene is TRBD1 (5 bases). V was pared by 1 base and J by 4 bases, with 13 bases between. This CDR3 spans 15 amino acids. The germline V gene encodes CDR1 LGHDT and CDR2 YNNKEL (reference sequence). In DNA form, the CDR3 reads TGTGCCAGCAGCCAAGGGACTCCCGGGGGCACTGAAGCTTTCTTT. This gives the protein CASSQGTPGGTEAFF.

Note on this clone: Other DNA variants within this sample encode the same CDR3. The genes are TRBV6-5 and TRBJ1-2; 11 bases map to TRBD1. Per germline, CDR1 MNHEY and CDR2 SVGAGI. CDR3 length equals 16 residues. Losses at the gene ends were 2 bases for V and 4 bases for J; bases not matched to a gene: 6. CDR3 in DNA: TGTGCCAGCAGTTACATCAGGACAGGGGGCTCCTATGGCTACACCTTC. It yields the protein CASSYIRTGGSYGYTF.

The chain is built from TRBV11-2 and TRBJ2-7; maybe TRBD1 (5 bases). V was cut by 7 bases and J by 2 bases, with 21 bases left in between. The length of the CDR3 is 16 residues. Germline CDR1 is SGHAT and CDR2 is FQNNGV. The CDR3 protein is CASTRVGVKTTYEQYF. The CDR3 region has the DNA TGTGCCAGCACCAGGGTAGGTGTGAAGACAACCTACGAGCAGTACTTC.

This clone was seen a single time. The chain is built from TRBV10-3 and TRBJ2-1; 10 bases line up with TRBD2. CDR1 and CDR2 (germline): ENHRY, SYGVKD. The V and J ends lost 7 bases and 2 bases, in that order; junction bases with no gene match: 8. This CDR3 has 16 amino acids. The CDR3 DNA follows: TGTGCCATCAAACCTAGCGGGAGAAGGACCTACAATGAGCAGTTCTTC. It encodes CAIKPSGRRTYNEQFF.

The CDR3 DNA reads as TGCAGCGTTCGGGACATAACCTACGAGCAGTACTTC. It yields the protein CSVRDITYEQYF. The chain uses TRBV29-1 and TRBJ2-7; D might be TRBD1 (6 bases). The V end was cut by 5 bases, the J end by 2 bases, with 10 bases between. The CDR3 sequence is 12 residues long. CDR1 and CDR2 (germline): SQVTM, ANQGSEA.

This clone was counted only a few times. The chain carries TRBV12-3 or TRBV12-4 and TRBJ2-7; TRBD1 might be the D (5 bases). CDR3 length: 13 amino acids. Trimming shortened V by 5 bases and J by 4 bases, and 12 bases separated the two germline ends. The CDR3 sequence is CASSDIRGYEQYF. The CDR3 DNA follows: TGTGCCAGCAGTGACATAAGGGGATACGAGCAGTACTTC.

The CDR3 protein is CATSERNEYYGYTF. The DNA for the CDR3 is TGTGCCACCAGTGAGAGGAACGAGTACTATGGCTACACCTTC. The chain links TRBV15 to TRBJ1-2; no firm D call. There are 14 residues in the CDR3. The germline CDR1 and CDR2 sequences are LNHNV and YYDKDF (reference sequence). V lost 6 bases to trimming and J lost 3 bases, with 14 bases between them.

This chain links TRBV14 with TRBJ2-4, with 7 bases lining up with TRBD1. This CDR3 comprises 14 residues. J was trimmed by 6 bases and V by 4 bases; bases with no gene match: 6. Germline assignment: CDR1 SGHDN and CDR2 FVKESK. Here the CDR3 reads CASSPQGQLNIQYF. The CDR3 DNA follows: TGTGCCAGCAGCCCCCAGGGACAGCTAAACATTCAGTACTTC. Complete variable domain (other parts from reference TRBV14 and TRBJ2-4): EAGVTQFPSHSVIEKGQTVTLRCDPISGHDNLYWYRRVMGKEIKFLLHFVKESKQDESGMPNNRFLAERTGGTYSTLKVQPAELEDSGVYFCASSPQGQLNIQYFGAGTRLSVL.

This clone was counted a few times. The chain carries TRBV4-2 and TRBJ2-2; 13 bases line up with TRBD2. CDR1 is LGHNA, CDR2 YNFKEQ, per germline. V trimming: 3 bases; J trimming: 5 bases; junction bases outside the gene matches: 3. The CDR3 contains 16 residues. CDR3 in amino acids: CASSHRTSGSTGELFF. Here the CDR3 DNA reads TGTGCCAGCAGCCATCGGACTAGCGGGAGTACCGGGGAGCTGTTTTTT.

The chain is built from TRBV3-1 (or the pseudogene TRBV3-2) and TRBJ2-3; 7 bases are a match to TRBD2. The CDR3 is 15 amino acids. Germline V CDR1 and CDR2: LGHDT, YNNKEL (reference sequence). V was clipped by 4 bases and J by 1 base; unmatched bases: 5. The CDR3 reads CASSPLAVGTDTQYF. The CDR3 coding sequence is TGTGCCAGCAGCCCTCTAGCGGTTGGCACAGATACGCAGTATTTT.

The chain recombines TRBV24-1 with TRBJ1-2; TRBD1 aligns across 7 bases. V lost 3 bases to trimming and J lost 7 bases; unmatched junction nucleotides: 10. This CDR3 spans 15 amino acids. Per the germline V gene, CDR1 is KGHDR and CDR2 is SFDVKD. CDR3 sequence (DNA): TGTGCCACCAGTGATCCAGGGACAGCCGGTGGTGGCTACACCTTC. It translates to CATSDPGTAGGGYTF.

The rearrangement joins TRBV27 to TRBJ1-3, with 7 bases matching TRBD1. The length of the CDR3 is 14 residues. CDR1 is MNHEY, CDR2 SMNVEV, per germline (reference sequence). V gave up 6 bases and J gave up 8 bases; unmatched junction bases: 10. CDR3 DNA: TGTGCCAGCAGCCCTAGACAGGGTTTCCACACCATATATTTT. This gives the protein CASSPRQGFHTIYF.